A single sample is the source of the 23 T cell receptor beta chains below, sequenced in a study of blood T cell repertoires in COVID-19. Some clones are missing from TCRdb's copy, which holds only in-frame ones; the method was immunoSEQ multiplex PCR. Of 200,000 to 300,000 clones detected, 65% to 90% appear once; the ten largest clones hold around 2.4%. The sequencing sample was made of peripheral blood. The receptors shown here come from a man aged 35-49 years who had recovered from COVID-19.

This sequence joins TRBV27 and TRBJ1-5; D perhaps matches TRBD1 (5 bases). Germline loops: CDR1 MNHEY, CDR2 SMNVEV (reference sequence). The CDR3 covers 15 residues. The V and J ends lost 6 bases and 4 bases respectively, with 16 bases between them. The CDR3 spells CASSTRPPGNQPQHF. CDR3 coding DNA: TGTGCCAGCAGCACGCGACCGCCAGGGAATCAGCCCCAGCATTTT.

The chain employs TRBV7-2 and TRBJ1-2; D is perhaps TRBD1 (6 bases). The V end was cut by 4 bases, the J end by 5 bases, with 11 bases between. Looked up from germline, CDR1 is SGHTA and CDR2 is FQGNSA. The CDR3 spans 13 residues. CDR3 bases: TGTGCCAGCAGCTCCGGACAGTGGTATGGCTACACCTTC. It encodes CASSSGQWYGYTF.

About this clone itself: Different DNA sequences within this sample yield the same CDR3. The rearrangement uses TRBV2 and TRBJ2-1; D perhaps matches TRBD2 (6 bases). CDR3 length: 11 residues. Per the germline V gene, CDR1 is SNHLY and CDR2 is FYNNEI. Trimming pared 11 bases from V and 4 bases from J, leaving 9 bases between. The chain's CDR3 is CAGGTYNEQFF. The CDR3 region has the DNA TGTGCCGGAGGGACTTACAATGAGCAGTTCTTC.

The V call is TRBV6-6, the J call TRBJ1-1; 7 bases are shared with TRBD1. This CDR3 has 16 residues. Germline V gene lookup returns CDR1 MNHNY and CDR2 SVGAGI (reference sequence). With 6 bases clipped from V and 9 bases from J, the junction kept 19 bases outside the gene matches. CDR3 loop: CASSPLPSTGTLKAFF. CDR3 DNA sequence: TGTGCCAGCAGCCCTTTACCCTCGACAGGGACATTGAAAGCTTTCTTT.

The rearrangement links TRBV9 to TRBJ2-1, with a weak D call TRBD2 (6 bases). Germline CDR1 SGDLS, CDR2 YYNGEE. The CDR3 totals 14 residues. Trimming took off 0 bases at V and 9 bases at J, with 13 bases between the two ends. The CDR3 DNA sequence: TGTGCCAGCAGCGTAGACCCGTCAGCGGGTGAGCAGTTCTTC. Its translation: CASSVDPSAGEQFF.

V usage is TRBV6-4 and J usage is TRBJ2-3; 8 bases match TRBD2. Unmatched junction bases numbered 4, after V lost 5 bases and J lost 3 bases. Germline CDR1 MRHNA, CDR2 SNTAGT. The length of the CDR3 is 14 residues. CDR3 residues: CASSLGGGTDTQYF. CDR3 DNA sequence: TGTGCCAGCAGTCTCGGGGGGGGTACAGATACGCAGTATTTT.

There are many counts of this clone. The chain carries TRBV2 and TRBJ2-1; no reliable D call. The CDR3 has 15 residues. CDR1 is SNHLY and CDR2 is FYNNEI in the germline V gene. V was trimmed by 3 bases and J by 0 bases, leaving 9 bases between them. The CDR3 coding sequence is TGTGCCAGCAGTGACCCAATTAGCTCCTACAATGAGCAGTTCTTC. The encoded protein is CASSDPISSYNEQFF.

This clone was counted only a few times. The V call is TRBV15, the J call TRBJ1-2, with 7 bases identical to TRBD1. The J segment lost 0 bases and the V segment lost 5 bases, leaving 9 bases of the junction unmatched. Germline V gene lookup returns CDR1 LNHNV and CDR2 YYDKDF (reference sequence). The CDR3 is made up of 16 amino acids. The CDR3 bases are TGTGCCACCAGCTTAGGGGGCAGCGACCCTAACTATGGCTACACCTTC. It yields the protein CATSLGGSDPNYGYTF.

The CDR3 DNA sequence: TGCGCCAGCAGCTTTCTGACAGGGGCATCAGATACGCAGTATTTT. It translates to CASSFLTGASDTQYF. The chain couples TRBV5-1 to TRBJ2-3; 8 nucleotides line up with TRBD1. CDR3 length: 15 residues. CDR1 and CDR2 (germline): SGHRS, YFSETQ. V shed 2 bases, J shed 4 bases, and the junction held 6 bases outside the gene matches.

The chain is built from TRBV7-2 and TRBJ1-1; D might be TRBD1 (5 bases). V lost 2 bases and J lost 3, with 10 bases in between. CDR3 length: 14 residues. Germline V CDR1 and CDR2: SGHTA, FQGNSA. DNA of the CDR3: TGTGCCAGCAGCTTACTAATGACAGACACTGAAGCTTTCTTT. This encodes CASSLLMTDTEAFF.

This clone was counted once. The DNA of the CDR3 is TGTGCCAGCAGCTTAGGAGGGGGTTCTGAAGCTTTCTTT. It codes for CASSLGGGSEAFF. The chain combines TRBV11-3 with TRBJ1-1; D may be TRBD1 (6 bases). V shed 1 base and J shed 6 bases, with 9 bases lying between them. The CDR3 consists of 13 residues. The V gene's germline CDR1 is SGHNT and CDR2 YENEEA.

The rearrangement joins TRBV7-2 to TRBJ2-3; TRBD2 aligns across 12 bases. The CDR3 totals 16 residues. J lost 2 bases, V lost 3 bases, and 3 bases had no gene match. Germline V gives CDR1 SGHTA, CDR2 FQGNSA. CDR3 coding DNA: TGTGCCAGCAGCTTTTCTAGCGGGAGGGTCACAGATACGCAGTATTTT. Its protein product is CASSFSSGRVTDTQYF.

Note on this clone: This sample includes further DNA sequences coding for the same CDR3. The V gene is TRBV5-1, the J gene TRBJ2-7; 8 bases map to TRBD1. CDR3 length equals 12 residues. Germline assignment: CDR1 SGHRS and CDR2 YFSETQ. V lost 2 bases to trimming and J lost 6 bases; unmatched junction nucleotides: 1. CDR3 nucleotide sequence: TGCGCCAGCAGCTTCGACAGGGGCGAGCAGTACTTC. Its protein product is CASSFDRGEQYF.

J is TRBJ2-7 and V is TRBV7-2, with 10 bases fitting TRBD2. The ends lost 2 bases at V and 4 bases at J; junction bases unmatched: 2. The CDR3 has 14 residues. Looked up from germline, CDR1 is SGHTA and CDR2 is FQGNSA. CDR3 loop: CASSLTSGEYEQYF. For the CDR3, the DNA is TGTGCCAGCAGCTTAACTAGCGGGGAATACGAGCAGTACTTC.

The gene calls are TRBV12-3 or TRBV12-4 and TRBJ2-3; no clear D gene. The CDR3 contains 12 residues. The ends were cut back, 6 bases at V and 5 bases at J, with 9 bases in the middle. DNA of the CDR3: TGTGCCAGCAGGGCTCCTTTAGATACGCAGTATTTT. It encodes CASRAPLDTQYF.

The J gene is TRBJ2-5, the V gene TRBV2; TRBD1 matches at 7 bases. J gave up 4 bases and V 4 bases, and 6 bases lay outside the gene matches. Germline lookup yields CDR1 SNHLY and CDR2 FYNNEI. This CDR3 contains 14 residues. CDR3 bases: TGTGCCAGCAGTGCCTCGACAGGGCGAGAGACCCAGTACTTC. This encodes CASSASTGRETQYF.

The rearrangement uses TRBV6-1 and TRBJ2-7; D unresolved. V was clipped by 3 bases and J by 3 bases, with 6 bases between them. CDR3 length: 12 residues. Germline CDR1 MNHNS, CDR2 SASEGT. The CDR3 sequence: CASSDPGYEQYF. The CDR3 DNA reads as TGTGCCAGCAGTGACCCGGGCTACGAGCAGTACTTC.

The chain is built from TRBV10-3 and TRBJ2-5; D possibly corresponds to TRBD1 (6 bases). The V gene's germline CDR1 is ENHRY and CDR2 SYGVKD. The CDR3 totals 16 residues. Trimming removed 6 bases at V and 5 bases at J, with 22 bases between. CDR3 residues: CAIRPGQGFSVETQYF. CDR3 nucleotides: TGTGCCATCAGGCCGGGACAAGGGTTCTCCGTGGAGACCCAGTACTTC.

The gene calls are TRBV4-3 and TRBJ2-1; TRBD1 matches 8 bases. The CDR3 totals 16 residues. V lost 2 bases and J lost 9; bases outside the gene matches: 12. CDR1 is LGHNA, CDR2 YSLEER, per germline. This CDR3 is CASSQNPGQVGSEQFF. For the CDR3, the DNA is TGCGCCAGCAGCCAAAATCCGGGACAGGTGGGGAGTGAGCAGTTCTTC.

This chain connects TRBV5-3 to TRBJ2-2; 11 bases are shared with TRBD2. TRBV5-3 is labeled an ORF, and its function is uncertain. J was trimmed by 3 bases and V by 2 bases; bases with no gene match: 6. The CDR3 has 17 amino acids. CDR3 sequence (DNA): TGTGCCAGAAGCTTTAGCGGGAGGGCCCCGGACACCGGGGAGCTGTTTTTT. It encodes CARSFSGRAPDTGELFF.

The rearrangement links TRBV7-6 to TRBJ2-1, with 9 bases fitting TRBD1. With V trimmed by 3 bases and J by 7 bases, 16 bases remained unmatched. There are 18 residues in the CDR3. Germline CDR1 is SGHVS and CDR2 is FNYEAQ. The CDR3 sequence: CASSFRDRVNPGKNEQFF. In DNA, the CDR3 is TGTGCCAGCAGCTTCCGGGACAGGGTAAATCCCGGCAAGAATGAGCAGTTCTTC.

The genes are TRBV5-1 and TRBJ1-1; tentatively, D is TRBD1 (5 bases). With 0 bases removed from V and 3 bases from J, the gap between germline ends came to 12 bases. Germline V gene sequence: CDR1 SGHRS, CDR2 YFSETQ. The CDR3 is 15 residues long. This CDR3 is CASSLARGKDTEAFF. The DNA of the CDR3 is TGCGCCAGCAGCTTGGCCCGGGGGAAGGACACTGAAGCTTTCTTT. Using reference TRBV5-1 and TRBJ1-1 for the parts outside the CDR3, the full variable domain is KAGVTQTPRYLIKTRGQQVTLSCSPISGHRSVSWYQQTPGQGLQFLFEYFSETQRNKGNFPGRFSGRQFSNSRSEMNVSTLELGDSALYLCASSLARGKDTEAFFGQGTRLTVV.

The J gene is TRBJ1-1, the V gene TRBV10-3, with TRBD1 matching over 8 bases. Germline CDR1 is ENHRY and CDR2 is SYGVKD. V shed 7 bases, J shed 10 bases, and the junction held 14 bases outside the gene matches. The CDR3 spans 14 residues. CDR3 DNA: TGTGCCATCACCGATGACAGGGGAGGAACAGGAGCTTTCTTT. Translated: CAITDDRGGTGAFF.